The clone carrying this T cell receptor (beta chain) came up many times. Its specificity is not known. This sample was included in a study of T cell repertoires in cytomegalovirus infection. Study findings and constraints: The study found HLA-C-restricted CMV-specific TCR beta clonotypes dominating the ex vivo response.

Deletions cut 7 bases from V and 0 bases from J, with 12 bases between. Germline V gene data show CDR1 as DFQATT and CDR2 as SNEGSKA (reference sequence). The CDR3 runs 13 residues. TCRdb ran MiXCR on the reads and lists one entry per CDR3 protein. This sample has 90,000 to 130,000 distinct CDR3 sequences, with 10% found just once. This sequence originates from a human donor in good health (CMV status not recorded). Some clones in this sample may be carry-over from other donors' samples. The rearrangement uses TRBV20-1 and TRBJ1-1; D not certain. Sequencing was performed on PBMCs, sequenced either directly or after in vitro stimulation (not recorded which). As DNA, the CDR3 is TGCAGTGTCCCCACGGATGTGAACACTGAAGCTTTCTTT. Encoded protein: CSVPTDVNTEAFF.